The 27 T cell receptor beta chains listed next were all sequenced from one sample in a study of radiotherapy plus CTLA-4 blockade in lung cancer. Measured with immunoSEQ multiplex PCR; TCRdb has only the in-frame clones, and not every one. In the table there are some 110,000 clones, roughly 86% of which are singletons. This specimen consisted of peripheral blood, obtained from a patient treated with radiotherapy plus ipilimumab. These receptor sequences come from a human donor with non-small cell lung cancer that progressed on radiotherapy plus ipilimumab. Some clones in this sample may be carry-over from other donors' samples.

The chain combines TRBV6-1 with TRBJ2-7, with D perhaps matching TRBD1 (7 bases). CDR1 is MNHNS and CDR2 is SASEGT in the germline V gene. The length of the CDR3 is 13 residues. Trimming stripped 7 bases from V and 2 bases from J, with 12 bases between. The CDR3 loop reads CASTSGGPYEQYF. DNA for the CDR3: TGTGCCAGCACTTCAGGGGGGCCCTACGAGCAGTACTTC.

This sequence joins TRBV5-1 and TRBJ2-3, with D possibly being TRBD2 (5 bases). Germline V lookup: CDR1 SGHRS, CDR2 YFSETQ. The CDR3 consists of 14 residues. Trimming left V 2 bases short and J 3 bases short, with 10 bases between. CDR3: CASSLEWRTDTQYF. CDR3 bases: TGCGCCAGCAGCTTAGAGTGGAGGACAGATACGCAGTATTTT.

The V call is TRBV20-1, the J call TRBJ2-3; no clear D gene. The V end was cut by 6 bases, the J end by 3 bases, with 7 bases between. The CDR3 runs to 11 residues. Germline assignment: CDR1 DFQATT and CDR2 SNEGSKA (reference sequence). Here the CDR3 DNA reads TGCAGTGCCCGGACGACAGATACGCAGTATTTT. Encoded protein: CSARTTDTQYF.

The chain recombines TRBV4-3 with TRBJ1-2; TRBD1 agrees at 10 bases. CDR3 length: 16 residues. Trimming at V came to 0 bases and at J to 3 bases, leaving 4 bases not matched to a gene. Germline lookup yields CDR1 LGHNA and CDR2 YSLEER. The CDR3 protein is CASSQDKDRGHYGYTF. The CDR3 region has the DNA TGCGCCAGCAGCCAAGATAAAGACAGGGGGCACTATGGCTACACCTTC.

The chain employs TRBV7-2 and TRBJ2-4, with a weak D call TRBD1 (5 bases). V lost 0 bases, J lost 7 bases, and 13 bases lay in between. CDR1 and CDR2 from the germline V gene are SGHTA and FQGNSA. The CDR3 loop spans 15 amino acids. The CDR3 nucleotides read TGTGCCAGCAGCTTAGCGGGGCCCCTGGGGAACATTCAGTACTTC. Its protein product is CASSLAGPLGNIQYF. The full variable domain, in which reference TRBV7-2 and TRBJ2-4 provide the parts outside the CDR3, is GAGVSQSPSNKVTEKGKDVELRCDPISGHTALYWYRQSLGQGLEFLIYFQGNSAPDKSGLPSDRFSAERTGGSVSTLTIQRTQQEDSAVYLCASSLAGPLGNIQYFGAGTRLSVL.

The V and J genes are TRBV4-3 and TRBJ1-6; unclear D gene. The V end was cut by 0 bases, the J end by 5 bases, with 8 bases between. This CDR3 has 15 residues. The germline V gene encodes CDR1 LGHNA and CDR2 YSLEER. Written as DNA, the CDR3 is TGCGCCAGCAGCCAAGATGGAACCGATAATTCACCCCTCCACTTT. The encoded protein is CASSQDGTDNSPLHF.

The chain combines TRBV7-6 with TRBJ1-3; D perhaps matches TRBD1 (5 bases). Germline CDR1 SGHVS, CDR2 FNYEAQ. The CDR3 contains 16 residues. Trimming left V 5 bases short and J 0 bases short, with 14 bases between. The CDR3 coding sequence is TGTGCCAGCAGCCAACAATCCGGGGCCTCTGGAAACACCATATATTTT. It is translated as CASSQQSGASGNTIYF.

The chain links TRBV7-3 to TRBJ1-1; tentatively, D is TRBD1 (6 bases). CDR1 and CDR2 from the germline V gene are SGHTA and FQGTGA. V was pared by 5 bases and J by 1 base, with 11 bases between. The CDR3 runs 14 residues. This chain's CDR3 is CASSPGHSNTEAFF. The CDR3 nucleotides are TGTGCCAGCAGCCCGGGACACTCGAACACTGAAGCTTTCTTT.

The chain has TRBV5-8 and TRBJ1-2, with TRBD1 matching 7 bases. V trimming: 4 bases; J trimming: 4 bases; junction bases outside the gene matches: 10. Germline loops: CDR1 SGHTS, CDR2 YDEGEE. The CDR3 has 15 amino acids. CDR3: CASSAKPTGVYGYTF. CDR3 nucleotide sequence: TGTGCCAGCAGCGCCAAGCCAACAGGGGTCTATGGCTACACCTTC. Supplemented by reference TRBV5-8 and TRBJ1-2, the full variable domain reads EAGVTQSPTHLIKTRGQQATLRCSPISGHTSVYWYQQALGLGLQFLLWYDEGEERNRGNFPPRFSGRQFPNYSSELNVNALELEDSALYLCASSAKPTGVYGYTFGSGTRLTVV.

The chain recombines TRBV4-1 with TRBJ1-2, with 9 bases identical to TRBD1. Germline V gene sequence: CDR1 MGHRA, CDR2 YSYEKL. The CDR3 is 16 residues long. J gave up 4 bases and V 6 bases, and 12 bases lay outside the gene matches. CDR3 sequence (DNA): TGCGCCAGCAGAGAACGGACAGGGGATCTTTTCTATGGCTACACCTTC. Translated, it gives CASRERTGDLFYGYTF.

The rearrangement links TRBV7-9 to TRBJ1-1; TRBD1 agrees at 10 bases. Germline CDR1 reads SEHNR; CDR2 reads FQNEAQ (reference sequence). V shed 2 bases, J shed 4 bases, and the junction held 7 bases outside the gene matches. This CDR3 is built from 16 residues. The chain's CDR3 is CASSLRQGAHFTEAFF. Here the CDR3 DNA reads TGTGCCAGCAGCTTACGACAGGGGGCTCATTTCACTGAAGCTTTCTTT.

This chain links TRBV7-6 with TRBJ2-1, with TRBD1 matching over 7 bases. The CDR3 has 15 residues. Germline V gene data show CDR1 as SGHVS and CDR2 as FNYEAQ. V lost 4 bases, J lost 3 bases, and 6 bases stayed unmatched. The CDR3 DNA reads as TGTGCCAGCAGCTACTCGACAGGGAGCTACAATGAGCAGTTCTTC. It translates to CASSYSTGSYNEQFF.

The chain carries TRBV11-2 and TRBJ1-2, with 8 bases lining up with TRBD1. The CDR3 is 17 residues long. J was trimmed by 6 bases and V by 4 bases; bases with no gene match: 16. The germline gives CDR1 SGHAT, CDR2 FQNNGV. This chain's CDR3 is CASSSGGQGAFFNGYTF. The CDR3 nucleotides read TGTGCCAGCAGCTCAGGAGGGCAGGGGGCCTTCTTTAATGGCTACACCTTC.

V is TRBV6-6 and J is TRBJ2-7, with D possibly matching TRBD1 (6 bases). Germline V gene lookup returns CDR1 MNHNY and CDR2 SVGAGI (reference sequence). Between the trimmed V and J ends, which lost 1 base and 7 bases, there was a span of 17 bases. This CDR3 has 15 amino acids. The CDR3 DNA sequence: TGTGCCAGCAGTTACTTGGGGGCTCTCTCGGGAGAGCAGTACTTC. Translation: CASSYLGALSGEQYF.

The chain joins TRBV27 to TRBJ2-7; perhaps TRBD1 as D (5 bases). The CDR3 extends over 15 amino acids. V was cut by 5 bases and J by 6 bases, with 20 bases left in between. Per the germline V gene, CDR1 is MNHEY and CDR2 is SMNVEV (reference sequence). The CDR3 region is CASSPKWQGKVEQYF. The CDR3 nucleotides are TGTGCCAGCAGTCCCAAGTGGCAGGGTAAAGTCGAGCAGTACTTC.

The CDR3 sequence: CASSQVFAGALAGNTIYF. As DNA, the CDR3 is TGCGCCAGCAGCCAAGTCTTCGCGGGGGCTTTGGCCGGAAACACCATATATTTT. This chain joins TRBV4-3 and TRBJ1-3; a possible D gene is TRBD1 (6 bases). Germline assignment: CDR1 LGHNA and CDR2 YSLEER. The CDR3 length is 18 residues. V lost 1 base and J 4 bases, leaving 20 bases between the germline ends.

This clone has a handful of counts. This chain links TRBV6-5 with TRBJ1-2; TRBD1 matches 11 bases. Germline V CDR1 and CDR2: MNHEY, SVGAGI. With 5 bases clipped from V and 3 bases from J, the junction kept 2 bases outside the gene matches. The CDR3 consists of 14 residues. CDR3 in DNA: TGTGCCAGCAGTAAGGGACAGGGGGACTATGGCTACACCTTC. Its protein is CASSKGQGDYGYTF.

Details on this clone: The junction shows a germline mismatch at one end, possibly a read error. The rearrangement links TRBV7-7 to TRBJ2-1; D is uncertain. There are 15 residues in the CDR3. The V gene's germline CDR1 is SSHAT and CDR2 FNYEAQ (reference sequence). The CDR3 sequence is CASSLAASPVNEQFF. Here the CDR3 DNA reads TGTGCTAGCAGCTTAGCCGCCTCCCCCGTCAATGAGCAGTTCTTC.

The chain links TRBV18 to TRBJ1-5; possibly TRBD1 for D (6 bases). This CDR3 region has 15 residues. V was trimmed by 2 bases and J by 4 bases, leaving 12 bases between them. Germline V gives CDR1 KGHSH, CDR2 LQKENI. The DNA for the CDR3 is TGTGCCAGCTCACCAGGTTCTACAGGGAATCAGCCCCAGCATTTT. It yields the protein CASSPGSTGNQPQHF. Filled out from reference TRBV18 and TRBJ1-5, the complete variable domain reads NAGVMQNPRHLVRRRGQEARLRCSPMKGHSHVYWYRQLPEEGLKFMVYLQKENIIDESGMPKERFSAEFPKEGPSILRIQQVVRGDSAAYFCASSPGSTGNQPQHFGDGTRLSIL.

This clone was seen a single time. The chain couples TRBV6-5 to TRBJ2-7; perhaps TRBD2 as D (6 bases). The CDR3 consists of 13 residues. Germline lookup yields CDR1 MNHEY and CDR2 SVGAGI. The germline V and J ends were trimmed by 1 base and 7 bases, with 11 bases remaining between them. CDR3 in DNA: TGTGCCAGCAGTTACTTTTTTGCGGGAGAGCAGTACTTC. It codes for CASSYFFAGEQYF.

The genes are TRBV6-5 and TRBJ1-1; a possible D gene is TRBD1 (6 bases). CDR3 size: 16 residues. Trimming cost V 4 bases and J 2 bases, with 17 bases left between them. Germline CDR1 MNHEY, CDR2 SVGAGI. The CDR3 loop reads CASSLVPDSRNTEAFF. The CDR3 DNA sequence: TGTGCCAGCAGTTTGGTCCCGGACAGCCGAAACACTGAAGCTTTCTTT.

This chain joins TRBV9 and TRBJ1-6; 8 nucleotides line up with TRBD1. Germline CDR1 and CDR2: SGDLS and YYNGEE. The CDR3 covers 17 residues. V lost 4 bases to trimming and J lost 5 bases; unmatched junction nucleotides: 11. The CDR3 spells CASSPHLGQADNSPLHF. Written as DNA, the CDR3 is TGTGCCAGCAGCCCCCACCTGGGACAGGCGGATAATTCACCCCTCCACTTT.

The chain links TRBV28 to TRBJ2-3, with 7 bases identical to TRBD1. This CDR3 is built from 14 residues. With V trimmed by 5 bases and J by 3 bases, 5 bases remained unmatched. CDR1 is MDHEN, CDR2 SYDVKM, per germline. The CDR3 spells CASSTTGWTDTQYF. The CDR3 DNA reads as TGTGCCAGCAGTACGACAGGGTGGACAGATACGCAGTATTTT.

This clone came up a few times. The chain links TRBV5-1 to TRBJ2-5; D not resolved. This CDR3 is 16 amino acids long. Germline assignment: CDR1 SGHRS and CDR2 YFSETQ. Trimming cost V 1 base and J 5 bases, with 18 bases left between them. CDR3 protein: CASSLNSGLMGETQYF. In DNA form, the CDR3 reads TGCGCCAGCAGCTTGAACTCCGGTCTTATGGGGGAGACCCAGTACTTC.

The CDR3 sequence is CASSDTGDGGYTF. In DNA, the CDR3 is TGTGCCAGCAGTGATACAGGGGATGGTGGCTACACCTTC. The chain is built from TRBV9 and TRBJ1-2; 7 positions match TRBD1. The trim removed 5 bases at V and 7 bases at J, leaving 8 bases unmatched. The CDR3 length is 13 residues. CDR1 SGDLS and CDR2 YYNGEE come from the germline V gene.

A word on this clone: The sample has other DNA sequences that encode this CDR3 too. Here the CDR3 DNA reads TGTGCCAGCAGCTTGGGACAGCCGGTCTATGGCTACACCTTC. This translates into CASSLGQPVYGYTF. This rearrangement joins TRBV7-2 to TRBJ1-2; 7 bases map to TRBD1. In germline, CDR1 is SGHTA, CDR2 FQGNSA. The V segment lost 3 bases and the J segment 4 bases; nucleotides outside the gene matches: 5. The CDR3 length is 14 residues. The whole variable domain, remainder taken from reference TRBV7-2 and TRBJ1-2, is GAGVSQSPSNKVTEKGKDVELRCDPISGHTALYWYRQSLGQGLEFLIYFQGNSAPDKSGLPSDRFSAERTGGSVSTLTIQRTQQEDSAVYLCASSLGQPVYGYTFGSGTRLTVV.

This chain connects TRBV29-1 to TRBJ1-2; TRBD1 matches 8 bases. Germline V gene data show CDR1 as SQVTM and CDR2 as ANQGSEA. The CDR3 spans 12 residues. Unmatched junction bases numbered 2, after V lost 4 bases and J lost 4 bases. As DNA, the CDR3 is TGCAGCGTTGTCGGGACAGGCTATGGCTACACCTTC. Its translation is CSVVGTGYGYTF.